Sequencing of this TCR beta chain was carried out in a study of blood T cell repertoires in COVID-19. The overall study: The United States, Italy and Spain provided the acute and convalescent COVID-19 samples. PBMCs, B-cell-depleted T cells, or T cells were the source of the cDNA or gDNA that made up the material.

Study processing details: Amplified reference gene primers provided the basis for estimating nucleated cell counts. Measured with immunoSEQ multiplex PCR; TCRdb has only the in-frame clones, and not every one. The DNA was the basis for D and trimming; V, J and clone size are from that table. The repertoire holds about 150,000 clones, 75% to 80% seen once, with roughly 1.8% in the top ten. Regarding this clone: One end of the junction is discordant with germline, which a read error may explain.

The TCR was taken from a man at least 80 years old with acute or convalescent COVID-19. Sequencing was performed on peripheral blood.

CDR3 protein: CASSFLAGWDF. CDR3 nucleotide sequence: TGTGCCAGCAGCTTCCTAGCGGGGTGGGATTTT. This chain connects TRBV7-9 to TRBJ2-3; 9 positions match TRBD2. The CDR3 is made up of 11 amino acids. The germline gives CDR1 SEHNR, CDR2 FQNEAQ (reference sequence).